The present T cell receptor (beta chain) was sequenced within a study of blood T cell repertoires in COVID-19. Germline CDR1 SNHLY, CDR2 FYNNEI. V shed 6 bases, J shed 0 bases, and the junction held 7 bases outside the gene matches. The CDR3 covers 16 residues. Here immunoSEQ multiplex PCR was the method, and the copy in TCRdb shows in-frame clones only, minus some. The profile shows more than 140,000 clones, around 80% of them singletons. Material: peripheral blood. This receptor was taken from a woman in her fifties or sixties in a cohort sampled during active or convalescent COVID-19. The gene calls are TRBV2 and TRBJ2-2; 7 nucleotides line up with TRBD1. The CDR3 here is CASRDRTGSNTGELFF. As DNA, the CDR3 is TGTGCCAGCAGGGATAGGACAGGTTCGAACACCGGGGAGCTGTTTTTT.